The entry below describes one T cell receptor beta chain. The sample originates from a study of shared clonotypes between healthy human individuals. On the study more broadly: Ranging from 18 to 49 in age, donors were a couple of women and a few men.

Repertoires were generated with immunoSEQ multiplex PCR, while TCRdb's copy carries only in-frame clones and drops some. The data show some 900,000 clones, with over 75% seen just once and about 1.5% held by the top ten. Source material: memory CD4+ T cells sorted from blood. Subset: CD45RA-negative fraction. The sequence was collected from a man younger than 30 in good health.

The CDR3: CASILGQAGWTGELFF. CDR3 in DNA: TGTGCCAGCATCCTAGGACAAGCAGGGTGGACCGGGGAGCTGTTTTTT. The rearrangement links TRBV6-6 to TRBJ2-2; tentative D call: TRBD1 (5 bases). The length of the CDR3 is 16 residues. Trimming removed 7 bases from V and 5 bases from J, with 20 bases in between. Germline CDR1 and CDR2: MNHNY and SVGAGI (reference sequence).